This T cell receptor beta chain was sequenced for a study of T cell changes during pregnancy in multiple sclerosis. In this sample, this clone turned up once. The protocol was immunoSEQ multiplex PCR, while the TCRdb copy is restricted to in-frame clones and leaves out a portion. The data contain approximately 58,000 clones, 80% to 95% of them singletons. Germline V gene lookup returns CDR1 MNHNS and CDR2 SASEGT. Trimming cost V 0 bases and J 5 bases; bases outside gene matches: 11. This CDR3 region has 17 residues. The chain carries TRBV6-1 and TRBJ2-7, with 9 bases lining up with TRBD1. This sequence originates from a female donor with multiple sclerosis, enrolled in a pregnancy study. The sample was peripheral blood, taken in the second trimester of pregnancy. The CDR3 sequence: CASSEAYGTGPLDEQYF. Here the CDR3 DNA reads TGTGCCAGCAGTGAAGCGTACGGGACAGGGCCGTTAGACGAGCAGTACTTC.